The clone carrying this TCR beta chain showed up many times. The antigen is not known. Molecular barcoding with unique molecular identifiers was used for the TCRbeta library. TCRdb analysed the PCR reads with MiXCR anew, one entry per CDR3 protein. The sample contains about 200,000 distinct CDR3 sequences, around 7% of which appear only once. The source of the sample is a study of T-cell reconstitution after alpha-beta-depleted transplantation in children. V gave up 1 base and J gave up 6 bases, with 9 bases separating them. The CDR3 is made up of 12 amino acids. Germline values: CDR1 GTSNPN, CDR2 SVGIG (reference sequence). Study outcomes and limitations: Where some patients showed high TCRbeta diversity at day 60, it came from recipient T cells and thymic progenitors that had survived. It was reported that alpha-beta T cells came from several hundred expanded graft clones (about two months after transplant). The main origin of T-cell counts and diversity one year after transplant was newly produced T cells.

This specimen was PBMCs, taken before TCRalphabeta/CD19-depleted stem cell transplant. This receptor was identified in a boy aged 2-9 years with acute lymphoblastic leukemia, due to receive a stem cell transplant. The chain carries TRBV30 and TRBJ1-1; D ambiguous. CDR3 DNA sequence: TGTGCCTGGAGTGCCTACACCGCTGAAGCTTTCTTT. This translates into CAWSAYTAEAFF.